Following are 16 T cell receptor beta chains from one sample sequenced in a study of cytomegalovirus exposure and HLA in healthy donors. 60 Vbeta and 13 Jbeta primers were used in PCR. TCRdb's copy holds only in-frame clones and misses some; the assay was immunoSEQ multiplex PCR. Of about 130,000 clones listed, just under 80% are singletons. Sequenced sample: PBMCs. These receptors were obtained from a young man in good health and CMV-seronegative.

V usage is TRBV4-3 and J usage is TRBJ2-7, with a possible D match to TRBD2 (5 bases). CDR3 size: 14 residues. V lost 5 bases and J 6 bases, leaving 17 bases between the germline ends. CDR1 and CDR2 from the germline V gene are LGHNA and YSLEER. The CDR3 coding sequence is TGCGCCAGCAGCACTAATGATGGCGGGCTCGAGCAGTACTTC. Its protein product is CASSTNDGGLEQYF.

This rearrangement joins TRBV28 to TRBJ2-7; D might be TRBD2 (5 bases). CDR1 is MDHEN, CDR2 SYDVKM, per germline. The CDR3 consists of 15 residues. Trimming stripped 8 bases from V and 3 bases from J, with 20 bases between. The CDR3 bases are TGTGCCAGCTCAGTTCGAGGGTGGACGGACTACGAGCAGTACTTC. Its protein is CASSVRGWTDYEQYF.

This clone was detected only once. The rearrangement uses TRBV29-1 and TRBJ2-5; 9 bases are a match to TRBD1. The CDR3 loop spans 14 amino acids. The germline V gene has CDR1 SQVTM and CDR2 ANQGSEA. Germline trimming cut 4 bases from V and 2 bases from J; bases unmatched to any gene: 5. CDR3 sequence (DNA): TGCAGCGTTGCCCGGGACAGGGTGCAAGAGACCCAGTACTTC. Translating gives CSVARDRVQETQYF.

The chain carries TRBV28 and TRBJ2-3; D not certain. The CDR3 sequence is 12 residues long. Germline CDR1 and CDR2: MDHEN and SYDVKM. Trimming stripped 8 bases from V and 0 bases from J, with 6 bases between. The CDR3 region is CASSVSTDTQYF. The CDR3 nucleotides are TGTGCCAGCTCGGTCAGCACAGATACGCAGTATTTT.

The rearrangement uses TRBV2 and TRBJ1-5; 7 nucleotides line up with TRBD1. CDR3 length: 14 amino acids. The V and J ends lost 9 bases and 2 bases, in that order; junction bases with no gene match: 7. The germline CDR1 and CDR2 sequences are SNHLY and FYNNEI. The CDR3 nucleotides are TGTGCCAGTTCGCTAGGGGGCGGCAATCAGCCCCAGCATTTT. Translating it yields CASSLGGGNQPQHF. Combining the CDR3 with reference TRBV2 and TRBJ1-5 gives the whole variable domain EPEVTQTPSHQVTQMGQEVILRCVPISNHLYFYWYRQILGQKVEFLVSFYNNEISEKSEIFDDQFSVERPDGSNFTLKIRSTKLEDSAMYFCASSLGGGNQPQHFGDGTRLSIL.

This sequence joins TRBV2 and TRBJ1-1; D is ambiguous. The germline V and J ends were trimmed by 4 bases and 2 bases, with 11 bases remaining between them. This CDR3 has 14 amino acids. Germline values: CDR1 SNHLY, CDR2 FYNNEI. Written as DNA, the CDR3 is TGTGCCAGCAGTGTAAGAGAGAGTAACACTGAAGCTTTCTTT. Translated: CASSVRESNTEAFF.

The gene calls are TRBV28 and TRBJ1-2, with D uncertain. V shed 5 bases and J shed 3 bases, with 19 bases lying between them. The CDR3 contains 16 residues. Germline V gene data show CDR1 as MDHEN and CDR2 as SYDVKM. The CDR3 region is CASSPRLVSRDYGYTF. CDR3 DNA: TGTGCCAGCAGTCCCCGCTTGGTCAGTCGGGACTATGGCTACACCTTC.

The chain couples TRBV6-5 to TRBJ2-2, with TRBD2 identical over 9 bases. The germline V gene encodes CDR1 MNHEY and CDR2 SVGAGI. The CDR3 runs 16 residues. Trimming at V came to 0 bases and at J to 4 bases, leaving 3 bases not matched to a gene. The CDR3 sequence: CASSYSLAGSTGELFF. CDR3 in DNA: TGTGCCAGCAGTTACTCGCTAGCGGGGTCCACCGGGGAGCTGTTTTTT.

This clone occurred a few times. A junction end diverges from the germline sequence, so it may reflect a read error. The V call is TRBV15, the J call TRBJ2-7, with 10 positions matching TRBD1. Germline V gene lookup returns CDR1 LNHNV and CDR2 YYDKDF (reference sequence). The CDR3 totals 15 residues. The CDR3 is CATSRDRGQGYEQYF. As DNA, the CDR3 is TGTGCCACCAGCCGAGACAGGGGGCAGGGCTACGAGCAGTACTTC.

The chain uses TRBV2 and TRBJ2-2, with 7 bases matching TRBD1. Trimming took 7 bases from V and 4 from J; bases not matched to a gene: 3. The CDR3 consists of 13 residues. Germline V CDR1 and CDR2: SNHLY, FYNNEI. The CDR3 spells CASKAGGTGELFF. CDR3 nucleotides: TGTGCCAGCAAGGCAGGGGGCACCGGGGAGCTGTTTTTT.

CDR3: CASSFWGQGRSYGYTF. In DNA, the CDR3 is TGTGCCAGCAGTTTTTGGGGACAGGGCCGCTCCTATGGCTACACCTTC. The chain is built from TRBV28 and TRBJ1-2; 9 nucleotides align to TRBD1. From germline, CDR1 is MDHEN and CDR2 SYDVKM. V shed 3 bases and J 4 bases; nucleotides not matched to a gene: 9. This CDR3 is 16 amino acids long.

CDR3: CASSLGQGVAYEQYF. The CDR3, as DNA: TGTGCCAGCAGTTTAGGACAGGGTGTCGCCTACGAGCAGTACTTC. The chain uses TRBV27 and TRBJ2-5; 8 bases are shared with TRBD1. The J call could be wrong; TRBJ2-7 is a better fit for the DNA end. The CDR3 runs 15 residues. Germline lookup yields CDR1 MNHEY and CDR2 SMNVEV (reference sequence).

The genes are TRBV28 and TRBJ2-3; 14 bases agree with TRBD2. V was pared by 6 bases and J by 5 bases, with 10 bases of the junction left unmatched. Germline values: CDR1 MDHEN, CDR2 SYDVKM. This CDR3 is 17 amino acids long. The CDR3: CASSSSGTSGRVDTQYF. In DNA form, the CDR3 reads TGTGCCAGCAGCTCCTCCGGGACTAGCGGGAGAGTAGATACGCAGTATTTT.

This clone was recorded only once. The chain is built from TRBV5-8 and TRBJ2-5; D perhaps matches TRBD1 (5 bases). Germline CDR1 is SGHTS and CDR2 is YDEGEE. The CDR3 totals 13 residues. V was shortened by 5 bases and J by 2 bases, with 10 bases between the two germline ends. CDR3 sequence: CASRFRDQETQYF. CDR3 sequence (DNA): TGTGCCAGCAGATTCAGGGATCAAGAGACCCAGTACTTC.

Turning to this clone: Other DNA sequences of this sample code for an identical CDR3. This chain uses TRBV7-3 with TRBJ2-1, with TRBD2 identical over 12 bases. The V and J ends lost 5 bases and 4 bases, in that order; junction bases with no gene match: 3. This CDR3 contains 15 residues. Germline CDR1 SGHTA, CDR2 FQGTGA. This chain's CDR3 is CASSPGLAGYNEQFF. The CDR3 DNA follows: TGTGCCAGCAGCCCGGGACTAGCGGGTTACAATGAGCAGTTCTTC.

The V call is TRBV6-9, the J call TRBJ2-7; D is perhaps TRBD1 (5 bases). CDR3 length: 16 amino acids. The V end was cut by 6 bases, the J end by 2 bases, with 20 bases between. The germline CDR1 and CDR2 sequences are MNHGY and SVAAGI. The CDR3 sequence is CASSNDPVTDTYEQYF. CDR3 bases: TGTGCCAGCAGCAATGACCCAGTGACAGATACCTACGAGCAGTACTTC.